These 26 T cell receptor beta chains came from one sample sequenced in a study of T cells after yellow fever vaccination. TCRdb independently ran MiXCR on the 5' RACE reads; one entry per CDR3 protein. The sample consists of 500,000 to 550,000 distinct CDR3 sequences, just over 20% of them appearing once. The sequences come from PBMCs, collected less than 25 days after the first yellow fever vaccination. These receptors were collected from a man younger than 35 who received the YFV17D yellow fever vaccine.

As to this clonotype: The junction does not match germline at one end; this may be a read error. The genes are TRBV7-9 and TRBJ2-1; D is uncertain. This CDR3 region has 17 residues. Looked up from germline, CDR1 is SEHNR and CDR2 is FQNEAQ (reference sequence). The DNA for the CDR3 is TGTACCAGCAGCTCGACCTTTTCGCCCGGGCCCTACAATGAGCAGTTCTTC. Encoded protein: CTSSSTFSPGPYNEQFF.

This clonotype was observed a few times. The CDR3 coding sequence is TGTGCCAGCAGGCAGGGATTAGACTACGAGCAGTACTTC. Amino acids: CASRQGLDYEQYF. The chain has TRBV6-1 and TRBJ2-7, with a possible D match to TRBD1 (5 bases). The CDR3 runs to 13 residues. V lost 6 bases and J lost 3, with 12 bases in between. CDR1 MNHNS and CDR2 SASEGT come from the germline V gene.

The CDR3 sequence is CASSPRGSYEQYF. In DNA form, the CDR3 reads TGTGCCAGCAGCCCAAGGGGATCCTACGAGCAGTACTTC. V is TRBV12-3 or TRBV12-4 and J is TRBJ2-7, with TRBD1 as a possible D gene (5 bases). The CDR3 has 13 amino acids. V was cut by 6 bases and J by 1 base, with 10 bases left in between.

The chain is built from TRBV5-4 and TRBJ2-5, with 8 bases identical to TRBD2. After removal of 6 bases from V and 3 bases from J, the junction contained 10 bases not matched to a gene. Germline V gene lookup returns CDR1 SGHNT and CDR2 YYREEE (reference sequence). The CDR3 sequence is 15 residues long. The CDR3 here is CASTGGRAGEETQYF. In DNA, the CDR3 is TGTGCCAGCACGGGAGGGAGAGCGGGGGAAGAGACCCAGTACTTC.

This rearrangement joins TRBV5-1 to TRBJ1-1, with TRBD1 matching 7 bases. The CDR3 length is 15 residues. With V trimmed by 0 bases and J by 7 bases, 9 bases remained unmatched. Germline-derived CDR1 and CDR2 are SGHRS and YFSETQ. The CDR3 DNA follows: TGCGCCAGCAGCTTGGCCCCGGCACAGGGGATTGAAGCTTTCTTT. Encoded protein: CASSLAPAQGIEAFF.

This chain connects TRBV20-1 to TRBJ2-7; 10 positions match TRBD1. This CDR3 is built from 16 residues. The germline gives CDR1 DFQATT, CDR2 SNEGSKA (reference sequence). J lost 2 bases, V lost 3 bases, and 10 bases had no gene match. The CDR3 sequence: CSARGPGTGAPYEQYV. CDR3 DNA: TGCAGTGCTAGGGGTCCAGGGACAGGGGCCCCCTACGAGCAGTACGTC.

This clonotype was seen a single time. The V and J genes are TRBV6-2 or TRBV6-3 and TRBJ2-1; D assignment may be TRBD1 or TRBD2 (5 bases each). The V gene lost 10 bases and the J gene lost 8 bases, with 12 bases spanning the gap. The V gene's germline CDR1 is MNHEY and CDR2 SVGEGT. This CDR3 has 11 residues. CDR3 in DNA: TGTGCCACCTTTGAGGGGCATGAGCAGTTCTTC. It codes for CATFEGHEQFF.

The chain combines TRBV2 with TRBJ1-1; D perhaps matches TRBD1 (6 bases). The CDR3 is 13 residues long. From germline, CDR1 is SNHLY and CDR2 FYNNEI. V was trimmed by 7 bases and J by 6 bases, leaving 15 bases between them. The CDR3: CASTLGEGAEAFF. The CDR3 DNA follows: TGTGCCAGCACCCTCGGGGAGGGGGCTGAAGCTTTCTTT.

CDR3 amino acids: CASSLSKIFSSGNTIYF. The CDR3 nucleotides are TGTGCCAGCAGCTTATCCAAGATATTCAGCTCTGGAAACACCATATATTTT. The chain is built from TRBV7-9 and TRBJ1-3, with D uncertain. Trimming took off 2 bases at V and 0 bases at J, with 14 bases between the two ends. Germline CDR1 SEHNR, CDR2 FQNEAQ (reference sequence). The length of the CDR3 is 17 residues. Together with reference TRBV7-9 and TRBJ1-3, the CDR3 gives the full variable domain: DTGVSQNPRHKITKRGQNVTFRCDPISEHNRLYWYRQTLGQGPEFLTYFQNEAQLEKSRLLSDRFSAERPKGSFSTLEIQRTEQGDSAMYLCASSLSKIFSSGNTIYFGEGSWLTVV.

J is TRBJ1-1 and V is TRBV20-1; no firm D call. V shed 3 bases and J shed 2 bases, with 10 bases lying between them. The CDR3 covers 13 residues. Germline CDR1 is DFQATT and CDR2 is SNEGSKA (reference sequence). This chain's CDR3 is CSASRQPNTEAFF. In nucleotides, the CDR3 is TGCAGTGCTAGTCGCCAACCAAACACTGAAGCTTTCTTT.

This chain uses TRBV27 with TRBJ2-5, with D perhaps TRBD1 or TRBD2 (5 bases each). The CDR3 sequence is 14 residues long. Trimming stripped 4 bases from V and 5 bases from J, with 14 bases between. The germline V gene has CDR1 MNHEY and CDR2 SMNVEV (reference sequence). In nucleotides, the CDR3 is TGTGCCAGCAGTTCCGCCTGGGGGTCGGAGACCCAGTACTTC. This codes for CASSSAWGSETQYF.

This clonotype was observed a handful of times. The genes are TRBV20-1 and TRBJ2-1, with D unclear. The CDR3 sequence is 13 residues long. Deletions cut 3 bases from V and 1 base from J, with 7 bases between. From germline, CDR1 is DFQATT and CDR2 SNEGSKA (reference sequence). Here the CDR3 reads CSASKTSYNEQFF. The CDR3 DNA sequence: TGCAGTGCTAGCAAGACTTCCTACAATGAGCAGTTCTTC.

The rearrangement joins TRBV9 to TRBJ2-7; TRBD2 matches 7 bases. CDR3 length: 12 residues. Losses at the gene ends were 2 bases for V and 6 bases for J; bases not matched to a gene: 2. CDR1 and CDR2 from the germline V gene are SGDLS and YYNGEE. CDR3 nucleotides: TGTGCCAGCAGCGTTTCGGGGGGCGAGCAGTACTTC. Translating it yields CASSVSGGEQYF.

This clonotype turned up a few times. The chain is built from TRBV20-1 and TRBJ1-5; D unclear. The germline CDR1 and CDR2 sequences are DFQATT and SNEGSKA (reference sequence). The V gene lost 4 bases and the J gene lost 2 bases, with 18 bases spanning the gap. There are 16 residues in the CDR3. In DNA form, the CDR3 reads TGCAGTGCTATAAACGTCGGACGATCGGGCAATCAGCCCCAGCATTTT. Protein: CSAINVGRSGNQPQHF.

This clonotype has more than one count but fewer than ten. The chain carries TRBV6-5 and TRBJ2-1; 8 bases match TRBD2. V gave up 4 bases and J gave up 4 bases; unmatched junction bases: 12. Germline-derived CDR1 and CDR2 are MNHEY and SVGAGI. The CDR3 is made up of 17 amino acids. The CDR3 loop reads CASSFTGGAGEYNEQFF. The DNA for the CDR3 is TGTGCCAGCAGTTTCACGGGCGGAGCGGGGGAATACAATGAGCAGTTCTTC.

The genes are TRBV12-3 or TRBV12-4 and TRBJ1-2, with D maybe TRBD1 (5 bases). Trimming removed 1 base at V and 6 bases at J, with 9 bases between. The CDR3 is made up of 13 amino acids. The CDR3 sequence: CASSLGREDGYTF. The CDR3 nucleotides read TGTGCCAGCAGTTTAGGCAGGGAGGATGGCTACACCTTC.

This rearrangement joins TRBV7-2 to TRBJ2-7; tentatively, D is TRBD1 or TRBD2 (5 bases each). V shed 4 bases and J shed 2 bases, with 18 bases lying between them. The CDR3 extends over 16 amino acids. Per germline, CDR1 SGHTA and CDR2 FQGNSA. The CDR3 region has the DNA TGTGCCAGCAGCTCCGTCGGGGACCCGCGGGCCTACGAGCAGTACTTC. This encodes CASSSVGDPRAYEQYF. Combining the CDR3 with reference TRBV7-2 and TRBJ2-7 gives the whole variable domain GAGVSQSPSNKVTEKGKDVELRCDPISGHTALYWYRQSLGQGLEFLIYFQGNSAPDKSGLPSDRFSAERTGGSVSTLTIQRTQQEDSAVYLCASSSVGDPRAYEQYFGPGTRLTVT.

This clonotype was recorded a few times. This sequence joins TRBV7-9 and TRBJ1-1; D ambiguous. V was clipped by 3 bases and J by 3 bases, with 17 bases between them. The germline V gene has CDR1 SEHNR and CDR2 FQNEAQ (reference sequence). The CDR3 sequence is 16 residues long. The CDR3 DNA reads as TGTGCCAGCAGCTTTCCGTATTTGACGAAGTACACTGAAGCTTTCTTT. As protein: CASSFPYLTKYTEAFF. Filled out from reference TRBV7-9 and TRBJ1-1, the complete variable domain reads DTGVSQNPRHKITKRGQNVTFRCDPISEHNRLYWYRQTLGQGPEFLTYFQNEAQLEKSRLLSDRFSAERPKGSFSTLEIQRTEQGDSAMYLCASSFPYLTKYTEAFFGQGTRLTVV.

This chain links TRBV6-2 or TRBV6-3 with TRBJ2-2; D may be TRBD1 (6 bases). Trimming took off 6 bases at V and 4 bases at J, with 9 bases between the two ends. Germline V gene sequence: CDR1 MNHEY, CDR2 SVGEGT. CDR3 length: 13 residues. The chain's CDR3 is CASRQGVTGELFF. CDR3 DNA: TGTGCCAGCAGACAGGGCGTCACCGGGGAGCTGTTTTTT.

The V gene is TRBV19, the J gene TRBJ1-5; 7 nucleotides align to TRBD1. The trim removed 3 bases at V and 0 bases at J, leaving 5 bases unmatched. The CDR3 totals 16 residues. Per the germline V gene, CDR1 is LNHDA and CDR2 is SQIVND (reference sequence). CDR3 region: CASSIRDRYSNQPQHF. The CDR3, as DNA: TGTGCCAGTAGTATTAGGGACAGATATAGCAATCAGCCCCAGCATTTT.

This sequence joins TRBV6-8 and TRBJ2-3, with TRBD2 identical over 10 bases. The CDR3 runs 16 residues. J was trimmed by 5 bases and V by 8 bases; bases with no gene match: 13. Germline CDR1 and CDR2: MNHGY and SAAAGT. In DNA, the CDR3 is TGTGCCAGCGGACTTACTAGCGGGATACTTAGAGATACGCAGTATTTT. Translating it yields CASGLTSGILRDTQYF.

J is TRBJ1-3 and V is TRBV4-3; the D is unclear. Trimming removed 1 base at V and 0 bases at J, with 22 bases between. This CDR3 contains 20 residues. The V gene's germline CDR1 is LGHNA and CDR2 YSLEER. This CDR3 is CASSQASRSTGRLSGNTIYF. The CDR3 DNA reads TGCGCCAGCAGCCAAGCTTCTCGTTCTACTGGGCGGCTCTCTGGAAACACCATATATTTT.

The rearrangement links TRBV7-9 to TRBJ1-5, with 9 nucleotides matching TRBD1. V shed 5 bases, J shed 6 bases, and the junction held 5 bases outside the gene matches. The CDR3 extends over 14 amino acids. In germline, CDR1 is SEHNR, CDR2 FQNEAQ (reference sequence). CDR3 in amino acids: CASSTGTGSQPQHF. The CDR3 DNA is TGTGCCAGCAGCACCGGGACAGGGTCTCAGCCCCAGCATTTT.

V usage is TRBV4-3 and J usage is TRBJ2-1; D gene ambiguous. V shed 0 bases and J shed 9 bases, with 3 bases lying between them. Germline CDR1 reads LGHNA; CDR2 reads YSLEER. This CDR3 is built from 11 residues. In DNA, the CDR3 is TGCGCCAGCAGCCAAGATACTGAGCAGTTCTTC. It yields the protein CASSQDTEQFF.

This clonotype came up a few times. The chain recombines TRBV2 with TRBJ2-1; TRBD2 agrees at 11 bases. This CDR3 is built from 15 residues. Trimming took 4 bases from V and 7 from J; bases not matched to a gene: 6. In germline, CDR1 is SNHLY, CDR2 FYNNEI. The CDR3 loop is CASSVDSGGANEQFF. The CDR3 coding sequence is TGTGCCAGCAGTGTGGATAGCGGGGGGGCGAATGAGCAGTTCTTC. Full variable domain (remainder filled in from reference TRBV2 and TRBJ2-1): EPEVTQTPSHQVTQMGQEVILRCVPISNHLYFYWYRQILGQKVEFLVSFYNNEISEKSEIFDDQFSVERPDGSNFTLKIRSTKLEDSAMYFCASSVDSGGANEQFFGPGTRLTVL.

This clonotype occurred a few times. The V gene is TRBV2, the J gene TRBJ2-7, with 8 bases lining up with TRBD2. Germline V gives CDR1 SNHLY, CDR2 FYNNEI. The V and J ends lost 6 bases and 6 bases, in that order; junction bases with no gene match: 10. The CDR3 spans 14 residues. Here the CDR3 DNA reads TGTGCCAGCAGGATAGCGGGGAAGTTCGGCGAGCAGTACGTC. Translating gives CASRIAGKFGEQYV.